This T cell receptor beta chain was identified during a study of blood T cell repertoires in COVID-19. Study as a whole: Samples taken during acute and convalescent COVID-19 were collected in the United States, Italy and Spain. PBMCs, B-cell-depleted T cells, or T cells provided the cDNA or gDNA that made up the material.

The authors' processing: Using reference gene primer amplification, nucleated cell counts were estimated. Assay: immunoSEQ multiplex PCR; the TCRdb copy retains only in-frame clones and omits some. V and J calls plus clone size are reproduced from that table; the DNA served to infer D and trimming. The sample includes around 160,000 clones, around 86% seen only once; the top ten take less than 1%. Sequenced sample: peripheral blood. The TCR originated in a man aged 18 to 30 with acute or convalescent COVID-19.

Here the CDR3 DNA reads TGTGCCAGCAGCCCGGGACAGGGAAGGCAGCCCCAGCATTTT. Its translation is CASSPGQGRQPQHF. This chain connects TRBV16 to TRBJ1-5; 9 nucleotides line up with TRBD1. After removal of 4 bases from V and 7 bases from J, the junction contained 5 bases not matched to a gene. CDR3 length equals 14 residues. Germline-derived CDR1 and CDR2 are KGHSY and FQNENV.